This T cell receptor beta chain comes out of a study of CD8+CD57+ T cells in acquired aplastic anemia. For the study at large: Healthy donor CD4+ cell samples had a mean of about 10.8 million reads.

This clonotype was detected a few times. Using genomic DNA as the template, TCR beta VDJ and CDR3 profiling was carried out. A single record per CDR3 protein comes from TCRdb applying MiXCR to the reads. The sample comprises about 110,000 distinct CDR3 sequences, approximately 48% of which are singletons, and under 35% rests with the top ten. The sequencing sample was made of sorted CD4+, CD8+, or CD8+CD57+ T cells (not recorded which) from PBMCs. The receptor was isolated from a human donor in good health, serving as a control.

CDR3 sequence: CASSSDRLWFQHF. In DNA form, the CDR3 reads TGTGCCAGTAGCTCGGACAGGTTGTGGTTCCAGCATTTT. The V call is TRBV19, the J call TRBJ1-5; TRBD1 agrees at 7 bases. The CDR3 length is 13 residues. Trimming took 6 bases from V and 12 from J; bases not matched to a gene: 11. Germline CDR1 reads LNHDA; CDR2 reads SQIVND (reference sequence).